Following are 10 T cell receptor beta chains from one sample sequenced in a study of response to subunit inactivated influenza vaccine. One entry per CDR3 protein results from TCRdb running MiXCR on the RT-PCR reads. Among approximately 680,000 distinct CDR3 sequences, less than 20% were seen once, and the ten largest hold more than 9%. The source material was PBMCs from blood, sampled 12 days after vaccination. All receptors come from a man aged 45-65 years who received an inactivated influenza vaccine.

This clonotype was seen ten or more times. The chain couples TRBV3-1 to TRBJ2-1, with D maybe TRBD2 (6 bases). V shed 4 bases and J shed 7 bases, with 14 bases lying between them. Germline V CDR1 and CDR2: LGHDT, YNNKEL (reference sequence). The CDR3 spans 14 residues. CDR3 coding DNA: TGTGCCAGCAGCCGTGCGGGACCGTGGAATGAGCAGTTCTTC. Translated: CASSRAGPWNEQFF.

About this clonotype itself: This may be a read error, as it is one base from a much larger clone. The rearrangement joins TRBV10-3 to TRBJ2-2; either TRBD1 or TRBD2 may supply D (6 bases each). CDR1 and CDR2 (germline): ENHRY, SYGVKD. With 4 bases removed from V and 4 bases from J, the gap between germline ends came to 10 bases. CDR3 size: 14 residues. Here the CDR3 reads CAISVGGRTGELFF. The DNA of the CDR3 is TGTGCCATCAGTGTGGGGGGCCGCACCGGGGAGCTGTTTTTT.

The chain is built from TRBV7-6 and TRBJ1-3, with 7 positions matching TRBD1. The germline V gene has CDR1 SGHVS and CDR2 FNYEAQ. Unmatched junction bases numbered 3, after V lost 2 bases and J lost 2 bases. The length of the CDR3 is 15 residues. The CDR3 DNA follows: TGTGCCAGCAGCTTACAGGGGGTAACTGGAAACACCATATATTTT. Its translation: CASSLQGVTGNTIYF.

This chain uses TRBV21-1 with TRBJ2-3; whether TRBD1, the table's D call, matches the DNA was not checked. TRBV21-1 is reported as a pseudogene. The length of the CDR3 is 16 residues. CDR3 sequence (DNA): TGTGCCAGCAGCACACGACCGGGACTAGCTACAGATACGCAGTATTTT. It translates to CASSTRPGLATDTQYF.

The genes are TRBV18 and TRBJ1-2, with D tentatively TRBD1 (5 bases). CDR3 length: 15 amino acids. CDR1 KGHSH and CDR2 LQKENI come from the germline V gene. V shed 5 bases and J shed 6 bases, with 19 bases lying between them. The chain's CDR3 is CASSTTGTRGNGYTF. CDR3 in DNA: TGTGCCAGCTCAACAACCGGGACGCGAGGAAATGGCTACACCTTC.

This sequence joins TRBV18 and TRBJ1-1; 7 positions agree with TRBD1. This CDR3 is built from 16 residues. CDR1 is KGHSH and CDR2 is LQKENI in the germline V gene. The trim removed 3 bases at V and 4 bases at J, leaving 11 bases unmatched. CDR3 DNA: TGTGCCAGCTCACCCCAGCTCAAGGGGGCTGGCACTGAAGCTTTCTTT. This gives the protein CASSPQLKGAGTEAFF. Looking up the rest from reference TRBV18 and TRBJ1-1 gives the full variable domain: NAGVMQNPRHLVRRRGQEARLRCSPMKGHSHVYWYRQLPEEGLKFMVYLQKENIIDESGMPKERFSAEFPKEGPSILRIQQVVRGDSAAYFCASSPQLKGAGTEAFFGQGTRLTVV.

This chain uses TRBV12-3 or TRBV12-4 with TRBJ2-4, with TRBD1 identical over 8 bases. The CDR3 is made up of 15 amino acids. The V and J ends lost 5 bases and 2 bases, in that order; junction bases with no gene match: 5. CDR3 region: CASSRRTGSKNIQYF. The CDR3 bases are TGTGCCAGCAGTCGAAGGACAGGGTCCAAAAACATTCAGTACTTC.

V usage is TRBV7-6 and J usage is TRBJ2-4, with D possibly matching TRBD2 (5 bases). Germline V gene lookup returns CDR1 SGHVS and CDR2 FNYEAQ. CDR3 length: 16 amino acids. V lost 1 base and J lost 1, with 11 bases in between. CDR3 sequence: CASSLDISGAKNIQYF. CDR3 DNA: TGTGCCAGCAGCTTAGACATTTCGGGGGCCAAAAACATTCAGTACTTC.

This clonotype was seen a handful of times. The genes are TRBV7-9 and TRBJ2-4; 8 bases match TRBD1. V gave up 4 bases and J gave up 0 bases; unmatched junction bases: 2. CDR1 is SEHNR and CDR2 is FQNEAQ in the germline V gene (reference sequence). The CDR3 covers 15 residues. The CDR3 loop is CASSSGQEAKNIQYF. As DNA, the CDR3 is TGTGCCAGCAGCTCGGGACAGGAAGCCAAAAACATTCAGTACTTC.

The chain is built from TRBV23-1 and TRBJ2-5; possible D gene TRBD1, 6 bases. TRBV23-1 has ORF status, its function being uncertain. This CDR3 spans 15 amino acids. V lost 2 bases to trimming and J lost 5 bases, with 15 bases between them. The CDR3 DNA follows: TGCGCCAGCAGTCAAGGACACGCAGGGGTCGAGACCCAGTACTTC. It specifies CASSQGHAGVETQYF.